The 7 T cell receptor beta chains in this list originate from one sample, sequenced in a study of T cells in Graves' hyperthyroidism and ophthalmopathy. Amplification yielded TCR beta CDR3 regions, with RNA transcripts as the source. Researchers ran a first-round RT-PCR on the TCR CDR3 using the HTBI primer set. TCRdb recomputed calls from the multiplex PCR reads with MiXCR, one row per CDR3 protein. The sample lists 300,000 to 400,000 distinct CDR3 sequences; under 20% were seen once. The sample taken for sequencing was blood. These receptors were obtained from a man younger than 30 with Graves' ophthalmopathy.

This clonotype turned up a few times. The chain links TRBV5-8 to TRBJ2-3; no firm D call. This CDR3 region has 14 residues. Germline V gene sequence: CDR1 SGHTS, CDR2 YDEGEE. V was cut by 0 bases and J by 6 bases, with 11 bases left in between. This CDR3 reads CASSLDPLGDTQYF. The CDR3 nucleotides read TGTGCCAGCAGCTTGGACCCCCTGGGGGATACGCAGTATTTT.

This chain uses TRBV2 with TRBJ2-3; 11 bases map to TRBD2. Germline V lookup: CDR1 SNHLY, CDR2 FYNNEI. The V segment lost 6 bases and the J segment 4 bases; nucleotides outside the gene matches: 3. The CDR3 totals 14 residues. CDR3 sequence reads: CASRGLAESDTQYF. The CDR3 DNA is TGTGCCAGCAGGGGACTAGCGGAGTCAGATACGCAGTATTTT.

The genes are TRBV7-9 and TRBJ1-1; D call uncertain. The germline V gene has CDR1 SEHNR and CDR2 FQNEAQ (reference sequence). CDR3 length: 13 residues. Between the trimmed V and J ends, which lost 5 bases and 7 bases, there was a span of 14 bases. The CDR3 DNA is TGTGCCAGCAGCCATGACATACGAGATGAAGCTTTCTTT. The encoded protein is CASSHDIRDEAFF. Complete variable domain (other parts from reference TRBV7-9 and TRBJ1-1): DTGVSQNPRHKITKRGQNVTFRCDPISEHNRLYWYRQTLGQGPEFLTYFQNEAQLEKSRLLSDRFSAERPKGSFSTLEIQRTEQGDSAMYLCASSHDIRDEAFFGQGTRLTVV.

There are many counts of this clonotype. The V gene is TRBV27, the J gene TRBJ2-7, with 9 bases that match TRBD1. This CDR3 contains 16 residues. The germline CDR1 and CDR2 sequences are MNHEY and SMNVEV (reference sequence). Germline trimming cut 5 bases from V and 3 bases from J; bases unmatched to any gene: 11. CDR3 residues: CASSLGIAGQGYEQYF. Here the CDR3 DNA reads TGTGCCAGCAGTCTTGGAATTGCGGGACAGGGCTACGAGCAGTACTTC.

The sample holds many counts of this clonotype. The gene calls are TRBV28 and TRBJ2-1; D is unresolved. Germline CDR1 MDHEN, CDR2 SYDVKM. There are 15 residues in the CDR3. Trimming left V 3 bases short and J 3 bases short, with 12 bases between. The DNA of the CDR3 is TGTGCCAGCAGTTTGATAAGACTGTTCTACAATGAGCAGTTCTTC. Translated: CASSLIRLFYNEQFF.

This clonotype has at least ten counts. This chain uses TRBV7-3 with TRBJ2-3; D not certain. The germline gives CDR1 SGHTA, CDR2 FQGTGA. There are 12 residues in the CDR3. The ends were cut back, 6 bases at V and 4 bases at J, with 8 bases in the middle. Here the CDR3 reads CASSLKADTQYF. Written as DNA, the CDR3 is TGTGCCAGCAGTCTTAAGGCAGATACGCAGTATTTT. The whole variable domain, filled in from reference TRBV7-3 and TRBJ2-3, reads GAGVSQTPSNKVTEKGKYVELRCDPISGHTALYWYRQSLGQGPEFLIYFQGTGAADDSGLPNDRFFAVRPEGSVSTLKIQRTERGDSAVYLCASSLKADTQYFGPGTRLTVL.

This clonotype has just a few counts. The chain is built from TRBV6-1 and TRBJ2-5; 7 bases are shared with TRBD1. V was clipped by 6 bases and J by 4 bases; unmatched bases: 5. This CDR3 has 13 residues. From germline, CDR1 is MNHNS and CDR2 SASEGT. The CDR3 coding sequence is TGTGCCAGCAGGACGACAGGGCCAGAGACCCAGTACTTC. Translating gives CASRTTGPETQYF.